These T cell receptor beta chains were read from a single sample in a study of T cell responses to AZD1222 COVID-19 vaccine. Sequencing used immunoSEQ multiplex PCR; TCRdb keeps in-frame clones, though not all of them. The table records 68,000 or so clones, roughly 86% of them present only once. This specimen was peripheral blood, taken on day 0 of AZD1222 vaccination. Receptors were obtained from an adult in good health. The CDR3 runs from the conserved cysteine through the conserved F or W. A D gene is named only where the DNA matches it firmly. Clone size appears in some rows only: once, few, many, or a class for an expanded clone.

j_gene | d_gene | abundance | v_gene | CDR3nt | CDR3aa
TRBJ2-1 | TRBD2 | - | TRBV7-2 | TGTGCCAGCAGCAAAAGCGGGACCAAGTACAATGAGCAGTTCTTC | CASSKSGTKYNEQFF
TRBJ1-5 | TRBD1 | - | TRBV6-5 | TGTGCCAGCAAAAGGACAGGGGGGAGCAATCAGCCCCAGCATTTT | CASKRTGGSNQPQHF
TRBJ1-2 | - | once | TRBV27 | TGTGCCAGCAGTCCCCAAAGGCCGGCGACTAACTATGGCTACACCTTC | CASSPQRPATNYGYTF
TRBJ1-4 | - | - | TRBV28 | TGTGCCAGCAGTTTGGTCCTTAATGAAAAACTGTTTTTT | CASSLVLNEKLFF
TRBJ2-3 | - | - | TRBV11-2 | TGTGCCAGCAGCTCCCGGTCCGGGACCCTCACAGATACGCAGTATTTT | CASSSRSGTLTDTQYF
TRBJ2-1 | - | - | TRBV19 | TGTGCCAGTAGTATAGATGGCAATGAGCAGTTCTTC | CASSIDGNEQFF
TRBJ2-5 | - | once | TRBV30 | TGTGCCTGGAGTCCGAGGCTTCAAGAGACCCAGTACTTC | CAWSPRLQETQYF
TRBJ2-1 | TRBD2 | - | TRBV3-1/TRBV3-2 | TGTGCCAGCAGCCAGGAGCCGGGACTAGCGGGAGAAGTGGCCTACAATGAGCAGTTCTTC | CASSQEPGLAGEVAYNEQFF
TRBJ1-5 | - | - | TRBV7-9 | TGTGCCAGCAGCTTAGGGGTTATCCAGCCCCAGCATTTT | CASSLGVIQPQHF
TRBJ2-2 | - | - | TRBV20-1 | TGCAGTGCTAGTACCGGCGAGAACAGGGGAGGTGGGGAGCTGTTTTTT | CSASTGENRGGGELFF
TRBJ1-2 | - | - | TRBV30 | TGTGCCTGGAGGGTACTCACCCTCGGGGCAGGGCGGGCGGCTAACTATGGCTACACCTTC | CAWRVLTLGAGRAANYGYTF
TRBJ2-6 | TRBD1 | - | TRBV4-3 | TGCGCCAGCAGCCCGACAGGGCTTGGGGCCAACGTCCTGACTTTC | CASSPTGLGANVLTF
TRBJ1-2 | - | - | TRBV25-1 | TGTGCCAGCAGAATGGCGGGACAAGGGAACTATGGCTACACCTTC | CASRMAGQGNYGYTF
TRBJ1-4 | TRBD1 | - | TRBV18 | TGTGCCAGCTCCCCGGGACAGGGAGTAGCAACTAATGAAAAACTGTTTTTT | CASSPGQGVATNEKLFF
TRBJ2-1 | - | medium-sized | TRBV9 | TGTGCCAGCAGCCTCGCCGGGACCCTAGGTGAGCAGTTCTTC | CASSLAGTLGEQFF
TRBJ1-2 | - | - | TRBV28 | TGTGCCAGCAGTTTTTCAGGGCCCAGGGACCTCCGGCTAACTGGCTATGGCTACACCTTC | CASSFSGPRDLRLTGYGYTF